The 7 T cell receptor beta chains listed next were all sequenced from one sample in a study of radiotherapy plus CTLA-4 blockade in lung cancer. Data came from immunoSEQ multiplex PCR; TCRdb stores just in-frame clones and leaves some out. The sample lists approximately 30,000 clones, over 60% occurring once. The sequences come from peripheral blood, collected from a patient treated with radiotherapy plus ipilimumab. These receptors were collected from a human donor with non-small cell lung cancer whose response to radiotherapy plus ipilimumab could not be evaluated.

This sequence joins TRBV6-6 and TRBJ2-1; the match to TRBD2 covers 13 bases. Germline CDR1 reads MNHNY; CDR2 reads SVGAGI (reference sequence). This CDR3 has 15 amino acids. The trim removed 2 bases at V and 9 bases at J, leaving 4 bases unmatched. CDR3 DNA sequence: TGTGCCAGCAGTTACAGGACTAGCGGGAGTGGTGAGCAGTTCTTC. The encoded protein is CASSYRTSGSGEQFF.

This clone was recorded only once. One end of the junction does not line up with germline, which may come from a read error. J is TRBJ2-7 and V is TRBV5-1, with a possible D match to TRBD1 (5 bases). Germline-derived CDR1 and CDR2 are SGHRS and YFSETQ. This CDR3 has 13 amino acids. The CDR3 protein is CASRSGQSSEQYF. Here the CDR3 DNA reads TGCGCCAGCAGGTCAGGACAATCCTCCGAGCAGTACTTC.

This clone is classed as medium-sized. This chain links TRBV7-2 with TRBJ1-1; D gene ambiguous. CDR1 and CDR2 from the germline V gene are SGHTA and FQGNSA. The length of the CDR3 is 11 residues. V was cut by 7 bases and J by 1 base, with 4 bases left in between. CDR3 sequence: CASTQNTEAFF. CDR3 nucleotide sequence: TGTGCCAGCACCCAGAACACTGAAGCTTTCTTT.

This chain joins TRBV11-3 and TRBJ2-3, with a weak D call TRBD2 (5 bases). The CDR3 sequence is 14 residues long. Germline CDR1 SGHNT, CDR2 YENEEA. Trimming cost V 2 bases and J 0 bases, with 6 bases left between them. The CDR3, as DNA: TGTGCCAGCAGCTTATCGGGGAGCACAGATACGCAGTATTTT. Encoded protein: CASSLSGSTDTQYF.

The chain recombines TRBV5-4 with TRBJ2-3; the D gene is possibly TRBD1 (5 bases). Germline assignment: CDR1 SGHNT and CDR2 YYREEE (reference sequence). The CDR3 sequence is 16 residues long. With 4 bases removed from V and 1 base from J, the gap between germline ends came to 16 bases. The CDR3 coding sequence is TGTGCCAGCAGCGCCCTCCAGGGCGGCGGCACAGATACGCAGTATTTT. Its protein is CASSALQGGGTDTQYF.

The V call is TRBV11-2, the J call TRBJ2-1; D may be TRBD2 (5 bases). In germline, CDR1 is SGHAT, CDR2 FQNNGV. The CDR3 is 15 residues long. With 5 bases removed from V and 5 bases from J, the gap between germline ends came to 16 bases. In DNA form, the CDR3 reads TGTGCCAGCAGCAGAAGCAGGACTCGCCACAATGAGCAGTTCTTC. It is translated as CASSRSRTRHNEQFF.

V and J are TRBV11-2 and TRBJ2-7, with TRBD1 identical over 7 bases. The V and J ends lost 4 bases and 0 bases, in that order; junction bases with no gene match: 6. Germline lookup yields CDR1 SGHAT and CDR2 FQNNGV. The CDR3 totals 15 residues. The CDR3 sequence: CASSSEGATSYEQYF. The CDR3 DNA reads TGTGCCAGCAGCTCAGAGGGGGCTACCTCCTACGAGCAGTACTTC. Supplemented by reference TRBV11-2 and TRBJ2-7, the full variable domain reads EAGVAQSPRYKIIEKRQSVAFWCNPISGHATLYWYQQILGQGPKLLIQFQNNGVVDDSQLPKDRFSAERLKGVDSTLKIQPAKLEDSAVYLCASSSEGATSYEQYFGPGTRLTVT.